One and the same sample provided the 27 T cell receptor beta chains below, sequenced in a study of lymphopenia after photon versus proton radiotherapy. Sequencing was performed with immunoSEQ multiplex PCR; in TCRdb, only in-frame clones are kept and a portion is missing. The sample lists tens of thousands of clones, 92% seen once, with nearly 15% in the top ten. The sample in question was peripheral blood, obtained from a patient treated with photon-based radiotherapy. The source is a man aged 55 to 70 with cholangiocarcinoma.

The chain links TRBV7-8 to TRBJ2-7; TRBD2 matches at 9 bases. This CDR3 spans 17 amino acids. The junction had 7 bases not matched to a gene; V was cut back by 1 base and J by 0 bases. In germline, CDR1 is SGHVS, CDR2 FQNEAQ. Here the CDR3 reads CASSLVAIAGDSYEQYF. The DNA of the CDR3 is TGTGCCAGCAGCTTAGTGGCAATAGCGGGGGACTCCTACGAGCAGTACTTC.

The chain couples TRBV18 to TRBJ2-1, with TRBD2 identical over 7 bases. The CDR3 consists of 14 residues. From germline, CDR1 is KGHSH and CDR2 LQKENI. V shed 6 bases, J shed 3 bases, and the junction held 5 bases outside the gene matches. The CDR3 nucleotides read TGTGCCAGCTCGCTGAGCGGGGACTACAATGAGCAGTTCTTC. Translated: CASSLSGDYNEQFF.

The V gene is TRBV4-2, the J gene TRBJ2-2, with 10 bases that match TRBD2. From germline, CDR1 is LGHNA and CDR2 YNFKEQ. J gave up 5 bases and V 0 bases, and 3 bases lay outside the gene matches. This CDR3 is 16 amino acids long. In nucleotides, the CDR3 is TGTGCCAGCAGCCAAGAGGGACTAGCGACTACCGGGGAGCTGTTTTTT. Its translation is CASSQEGLATTGELFF.

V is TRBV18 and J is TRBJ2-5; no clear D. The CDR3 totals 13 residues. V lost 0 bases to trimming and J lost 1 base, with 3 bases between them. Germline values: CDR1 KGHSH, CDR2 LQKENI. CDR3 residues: CASSPPSQETQYF. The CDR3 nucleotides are TGTGCCAGCTCACCACCGAGCCAAGAGACCCAGTACTTC.

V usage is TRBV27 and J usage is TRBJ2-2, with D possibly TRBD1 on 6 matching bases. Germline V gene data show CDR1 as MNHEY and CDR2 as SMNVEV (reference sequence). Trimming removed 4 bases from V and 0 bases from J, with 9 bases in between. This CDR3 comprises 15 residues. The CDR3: CASSSRTANTGELFF. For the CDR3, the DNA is TGTGCCAGCAGTTCTAGGACAGCGAACACCGGGGAGCTGTTTTTT.

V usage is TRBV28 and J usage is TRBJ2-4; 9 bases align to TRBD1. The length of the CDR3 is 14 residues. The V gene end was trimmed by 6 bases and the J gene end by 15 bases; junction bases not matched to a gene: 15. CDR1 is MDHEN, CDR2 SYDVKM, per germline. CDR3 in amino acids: CASRPSHRGRIGYF. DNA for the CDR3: TGTGCCAGCAGACCCTCCCACAGGGGGCGGATAGGGTACTTC.

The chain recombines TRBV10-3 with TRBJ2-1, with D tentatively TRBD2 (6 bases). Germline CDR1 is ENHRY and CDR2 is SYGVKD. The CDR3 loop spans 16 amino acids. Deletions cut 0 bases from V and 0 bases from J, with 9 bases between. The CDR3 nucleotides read TGTGCCATCAGTGAGTCGGCGGGGAGCTCCTACAATGAGCAGTTCTTC. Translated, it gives CAISESAGSSYNEQFF.

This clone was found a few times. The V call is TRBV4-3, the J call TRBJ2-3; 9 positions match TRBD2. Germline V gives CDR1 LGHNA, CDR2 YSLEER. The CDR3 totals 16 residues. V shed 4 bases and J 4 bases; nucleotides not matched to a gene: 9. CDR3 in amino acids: CASSLAAGGGADTQYF. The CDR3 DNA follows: TGCGCCAGCAGCCTAGCAGCGGGGGGCGGTGCAGATACGCAGTATTTT.

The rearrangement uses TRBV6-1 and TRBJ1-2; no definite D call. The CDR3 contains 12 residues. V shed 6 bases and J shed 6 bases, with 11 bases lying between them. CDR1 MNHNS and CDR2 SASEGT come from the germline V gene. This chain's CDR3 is CASRSVVNGYTF. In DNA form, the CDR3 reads TGTGCCAGCAGATCAGTGGTAAATGGCTACACCTTC.

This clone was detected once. CDR3 protein: CASSLDGWGTEAFF. The CDR3 DNA is TGTGCCAGCAGCTTAGACGGTTGGGGGACTGAAGCTTTCTTT. The chain is built from TRBV7-9 and TRBJ1-1, with D possibly matching TRBD1 (5 bases). The CDR3 is 14 residues long. Germline V gives CDR1 SEHNR, CDR2 FQNEAQ (reference sequence). Trimming shortened V by 1 base and J by 5 bases, and 11 bases separated the two germline ends.

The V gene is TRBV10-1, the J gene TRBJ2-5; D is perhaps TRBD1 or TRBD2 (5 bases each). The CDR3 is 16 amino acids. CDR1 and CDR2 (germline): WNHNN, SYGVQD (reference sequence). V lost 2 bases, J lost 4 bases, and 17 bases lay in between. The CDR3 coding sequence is TGCGCCAGCAGTGAGGACCCTTCGGGGCCGAGAGAGACCCAGTACTTC. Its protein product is CASSEDPSGPRETQYF.

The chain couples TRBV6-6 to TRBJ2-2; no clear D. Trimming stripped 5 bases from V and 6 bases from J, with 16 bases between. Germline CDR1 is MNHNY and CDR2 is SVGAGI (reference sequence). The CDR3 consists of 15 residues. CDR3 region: CASSTLGSGPGELFF. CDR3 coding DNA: TGTGCCAGCAGTACACTCGGGTCGGGCCCCGGGGAGCTGTTTTTT.

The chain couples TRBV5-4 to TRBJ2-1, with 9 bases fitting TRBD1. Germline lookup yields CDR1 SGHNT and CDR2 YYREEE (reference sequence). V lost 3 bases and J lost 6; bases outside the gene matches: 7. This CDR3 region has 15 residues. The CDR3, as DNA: TGTGCCAGCAGCTCACGACAGGGGGGAGTCAATGAGCAGTTCTTC. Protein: CASSSRQGGVNEQFF.

CDR3 in amino acids: CASTVGDRVSNEQFF. The CDR3 nucleotides read TGTGCCAGCACCGTCGGTGACAGGGTTTCCAATGAGCAGTTCTTC. V usage is TRBV28 and J usage is TRBJ2-1, with TRBD1 matching over 7 bases. J was trimmed by 6 bases and V by 7 bases; bases with no gene match: 12. This CDR3 contains 15 residues. Looked up from germline, CDR1 is MDHEN and CDR2 is SYDVKM.

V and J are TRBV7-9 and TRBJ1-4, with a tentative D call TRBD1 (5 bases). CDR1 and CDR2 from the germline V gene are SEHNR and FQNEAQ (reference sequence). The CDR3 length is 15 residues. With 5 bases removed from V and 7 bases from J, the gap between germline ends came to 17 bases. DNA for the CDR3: TGTGCCAGCAGCCCGATGACCGGGACGGCTGAAAAACTGTTTTTT. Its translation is CASSPMTGTAEKLFF.

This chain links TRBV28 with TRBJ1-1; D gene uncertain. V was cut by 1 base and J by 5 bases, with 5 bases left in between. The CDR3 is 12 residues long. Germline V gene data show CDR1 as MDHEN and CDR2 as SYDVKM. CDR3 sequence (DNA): TGTGCCAGCAGTTTATTTGGGACTGAAGCTTTCTTT. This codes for CASSLFGTEAFF.

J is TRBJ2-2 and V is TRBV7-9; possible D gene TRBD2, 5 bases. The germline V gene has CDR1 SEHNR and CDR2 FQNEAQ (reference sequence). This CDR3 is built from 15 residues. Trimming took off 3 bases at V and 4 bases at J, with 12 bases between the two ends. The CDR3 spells CASSFEGSPTGELFF. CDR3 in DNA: TGTGCCAGCAGCTTTGAGGGAAGCCCCACCGGGGAGCTGTTTTTT.

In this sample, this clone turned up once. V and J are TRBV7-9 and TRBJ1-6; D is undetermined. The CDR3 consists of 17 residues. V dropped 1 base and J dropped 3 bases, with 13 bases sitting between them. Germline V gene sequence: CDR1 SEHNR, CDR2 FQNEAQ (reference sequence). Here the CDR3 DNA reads TGTGCCAGCAGCTTAGAGGTGGGAGGCGTCTATAATTCACCCCTCCACTTT. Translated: CASSLEVGGVYNSPLHF.

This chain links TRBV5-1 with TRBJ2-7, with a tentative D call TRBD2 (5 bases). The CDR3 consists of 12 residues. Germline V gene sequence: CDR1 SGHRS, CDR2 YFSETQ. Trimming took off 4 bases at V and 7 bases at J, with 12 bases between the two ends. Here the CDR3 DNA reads TGCGCCAGCAGCCCCGGGGATAGGGAGCAGTACTTC. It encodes CASSPGDREQYF.

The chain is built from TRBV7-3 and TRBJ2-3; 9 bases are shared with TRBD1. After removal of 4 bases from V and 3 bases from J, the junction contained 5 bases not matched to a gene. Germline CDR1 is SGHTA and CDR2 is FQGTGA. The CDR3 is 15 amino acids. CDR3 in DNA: TGTGCCAGCAGCTCCACAGGGGGCTGGACAGATACGCAGTATTTT. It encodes CASSSTGGWTDTQYF.

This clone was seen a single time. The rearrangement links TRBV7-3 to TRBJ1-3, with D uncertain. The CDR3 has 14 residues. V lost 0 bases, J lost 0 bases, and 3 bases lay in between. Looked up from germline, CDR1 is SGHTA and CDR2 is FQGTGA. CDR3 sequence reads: CASSLTNSGNTIYF. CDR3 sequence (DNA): TGTGCCAGCAGCTTAACGAACTCTGGAAACACCATATATTTT.

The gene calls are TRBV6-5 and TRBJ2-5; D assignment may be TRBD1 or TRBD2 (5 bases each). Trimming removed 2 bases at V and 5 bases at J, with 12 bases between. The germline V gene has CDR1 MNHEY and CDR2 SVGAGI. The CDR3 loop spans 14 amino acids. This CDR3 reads CASSYRWGWETQYF. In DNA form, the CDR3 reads TGTGCCAGCAGTTACAGATGGGGGTGGGAGACCCAGTACTTC.

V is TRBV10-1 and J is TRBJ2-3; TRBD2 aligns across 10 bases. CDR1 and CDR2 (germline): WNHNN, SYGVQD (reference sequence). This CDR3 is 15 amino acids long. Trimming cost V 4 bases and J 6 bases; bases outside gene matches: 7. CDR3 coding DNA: TGCGCCAGCAGTGGGTCTAGCGGGGGTCCGGATACGCAGTATTTT. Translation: CASSGSSGGPDTQYF.

This CDR3 reads CASSLGQGHTEAFF. The CDR3 region has the DNA TGTGCCAGCAGCTTAGGACAGGGACACACTGAAGCTTTCTTT. The chain employs TRBV7-9 and TRBJ1-1; 7 nucleotides agree with TRBD1. Looked up from germline, CDR1 is SEHNR and CDR2 is FQNEAQ (reference sequence). Losses at the gene ends were 1 base for V and 3 bases for J; bases not matched to a gene: 2. This CDR3 spans 14 amino acids.

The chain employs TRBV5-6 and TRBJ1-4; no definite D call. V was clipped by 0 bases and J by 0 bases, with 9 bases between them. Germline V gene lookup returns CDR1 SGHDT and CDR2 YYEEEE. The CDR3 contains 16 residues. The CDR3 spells CASSLGVTSTNEKLFF. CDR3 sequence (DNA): TGTGCCAGCAGCTTGGGGGTAACCTCAACTAATGAAAAACTGTTTTTT.

The CDR3 coding sequence is TGTGCCAGCAGTGAAACAGGGTCCGCAACTGAAGCTTTCTTT. Translated: CASSETGSATEAFF. This rearrangement joins TRBV6-1 to TRBJ1-1, with TRBD1 as a possible D gene (6 bases). The CDR3 consists of 14 residues. Between the trimmed V and J ends, which lost 2 bases and 5 bases, there was a span of 12 bases. CDR1 is MNHNS, CDR2 SASEGT, per germline.

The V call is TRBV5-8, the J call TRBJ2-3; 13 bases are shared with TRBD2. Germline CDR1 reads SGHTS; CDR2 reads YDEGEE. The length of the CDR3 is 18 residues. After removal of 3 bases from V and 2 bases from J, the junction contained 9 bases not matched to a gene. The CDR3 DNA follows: TGTGCCAGCAGCTATTCTAAGGGACTAGCGGGATACACAGATACGCAGTATTTT. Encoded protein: CASSYSKGLAGYTDTQYF.